Described below is a single TCR beta chain sequence and its context. CDR1 is LNHNV, CDR2 YYDKDF, per germline (reference sequence). The CDR3 has 14 residues. Trimming pared 8 bases from V and 9 bases from J, leaving 17 bases between. The record originates from a study of cytomegalovirus exposure and HLA in healthy donors. Separation from the roughly 670-subject first cohort characterized the roughly 130-subject validation cohort, to which the donors belonged. TCRdb's copy holds only in-frame clones and misses some; the assay was immunoSEQ multiplex PCR. The sample records around 300,000 clones, roughly 88% being singletons.

This receptor was obtained from a man younger than 45 in good health and CMV-seronegative. V gene TRBV15 combines with J gene TRBJ1-6, with unresolved D. The sample consisted of PBMCs. The CDR3 DNA is TGTGCCACCGCTGGCGTGGTAGGAGGTTCACCCCTCCACTTT. Its protein product is CATAGVVGGSPLHF.